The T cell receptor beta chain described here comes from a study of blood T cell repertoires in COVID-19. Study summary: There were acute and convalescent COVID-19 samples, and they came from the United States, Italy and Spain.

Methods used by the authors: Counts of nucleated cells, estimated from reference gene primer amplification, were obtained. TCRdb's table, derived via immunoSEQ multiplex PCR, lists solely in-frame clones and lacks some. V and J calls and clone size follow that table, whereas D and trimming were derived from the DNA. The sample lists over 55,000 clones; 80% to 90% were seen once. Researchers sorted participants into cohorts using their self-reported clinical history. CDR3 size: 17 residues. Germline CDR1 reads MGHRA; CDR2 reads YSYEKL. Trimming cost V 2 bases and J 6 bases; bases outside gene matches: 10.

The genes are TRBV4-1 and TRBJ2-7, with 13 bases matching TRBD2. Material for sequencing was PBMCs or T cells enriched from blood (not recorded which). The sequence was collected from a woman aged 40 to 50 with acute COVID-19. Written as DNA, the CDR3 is TGCGCCAGCAGCCAACTTCTCGGGACTAGCGGGATCGGCGAGCAGTACTTC. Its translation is CASSQLLGTSGIGEQYF.